This entry lists 7 T cell receptor beta chains sequenced from one sample in a study of blood T cells in healthy people across ages (dated by TCRdb to about 2015). Library method: 5' RACE. Sequencing instrument: Illumina HiSeq 2500. A second 7 to 11 cycle PCR used a sample-barcoded 5' primer and a J-beta primer mix. TCRdb cleaned the public reads at Q25 with fastp, built clones with MiXCR and kept in-frame beta chains. Rows with one shared CDR3 protein collapse into an entry with the most common genes and DNA. The sample data list about 1,400,000 distinct CDR3 sequences, and approximately 59% of these were observed just once. The ten largest clones take up roughly 6.3% of the sample. The specimen was blood. The receptors originated from a man between 18 and 35 years old in good health.

This clonotype was seen only once. The chain recombines TRBV7-8 with TRBJ2-1; D remains ambiguous. Germline-derived CDR1 and CDR2 are SGHVS and FQNEAQ. Trimming stripped 5 bases from V and 8 bases from J, with 16 bases between. The CDR3 extends over 14 amino acids. This CDR3 is CASSANRLVDEQFF. The CDR3 nucleotides are TGTGCCAGCAGCGCAAACCGGTTGGTTGATGAGCAGTTCTTC.

V gene TRBV5-1 combines with J gene TRBJ2-1; TRBD2 matches at 7 bases. V gave up 4 bases and J gave up 5 bases; unmatched junction bases: 12. The germline gives CDR1 SGHRS, CDR2 YFSETQ. CDR3 length: 16 residues. CDR3 protein: CASSQDWGGAHNEQFF. CDR3 DNA: TGCGCCAGCAGCCAAGATTGGGGAGGGGCACACAATGAGCAGTTCTTC.

V gene TRBV7-2 combines with J gene TRBJ2-2; 10 nucleotides match TRBD1. The V gene end was trimmed by 5 bases and the J gene end by 6 bases; junction bases not matched to a gene: 3. This CDR3 spans 14 amino acids. Germline V gives CDR1 SGHTA, CDR2 FQGNSA. CDR3 sequence (DNA): TGTGCCAGCAGCCGGGACAGGGGTCCCGGGGAGCTGTTTTTT. The encoded protein is CASSRDRGPGELFF.

This clonotype was recorded only once. This sequence joins TRBV11-2 and TRBJ2-7; 11 bases agree with TRBD1. Germline values: CDR1 SGHAT, CDR2 FQNNGV. J gave up 3 bases and V 1 base, and 20 bases lay outside the gene matches. The CDR3 sequence is 21 residues long. As DNA, the CDR3 is TGTGCCAGCAGCTTAGTTTTGCCCTTAGATCCGGGACAGGGGGGAAACTACGAGCAGTACTTC. Translation gives CASSLVLPLDPGQGGNYEQYF. The whole variable domain, filled in from reference TRBV11-2 and TRBJ2-7, reads EAGVAQSPRYKIIEKRQSVAFWCNPISGHATLYWYQQILGQGPKLLIQFQNNGVVDDSQLPKDRFSAERLKGVDSTLKIQPAKLEDSAVYLCASSLVLPLDPGQGGNYEQYFGPGTRLTVT.

This sequence joins TRBV4-1 and TRBJ2-2, with D possibly TRBD2 on 5 matching bases. Per the germline V gene, CDR1 is MGHRA and CDR2 is YSYEKL. The V gene lost 0 bases and the J gene lost 1 base, with 9 bases spanning the gap. The CDR3 spans 16 residues. This CDR3 reads CASSQDTGMNTGELFF. In nucleotides, the CDR3 is TGCGCCAGCAGCCAAGATACCGGGATGAACACCGGGGAGCTGTTTTTT.

This chain connects TRBV6-2 or TRBV6-3 to TRBJ2-5; D not resolved. CDR1 MNHEY and CDR2 SVGEGT come from the germline V gene. The CDR3 runs to 12 residues. The V end lost 6 bases, the J end lost 11 bases, and 16 bases lay between the germline ends. Here the CDR3 reads CASSLGDMEQYF. The CDR3 DNA sequence: TGTGCCAGCAGCCTTGGGGATATGGAGCAGTACTTC.

This clonotype was found a few times. The rearrangement links TRBV25-1 to TRBJ2-5, with D perhaps matching TRBD1 (6 bases). The DNA end favors TRBJ2-7, so the J call may be wrong. In germline, CDR1 is MGHDK, CDR2 SYGVNS. This CDR3 is built from 13 residues. CDR3: CASSEKQGGEQYF. CDR3 bases: TGTGCCAGCAGTGAAAAACAGGGTGGCGAGCAGTACTTC.